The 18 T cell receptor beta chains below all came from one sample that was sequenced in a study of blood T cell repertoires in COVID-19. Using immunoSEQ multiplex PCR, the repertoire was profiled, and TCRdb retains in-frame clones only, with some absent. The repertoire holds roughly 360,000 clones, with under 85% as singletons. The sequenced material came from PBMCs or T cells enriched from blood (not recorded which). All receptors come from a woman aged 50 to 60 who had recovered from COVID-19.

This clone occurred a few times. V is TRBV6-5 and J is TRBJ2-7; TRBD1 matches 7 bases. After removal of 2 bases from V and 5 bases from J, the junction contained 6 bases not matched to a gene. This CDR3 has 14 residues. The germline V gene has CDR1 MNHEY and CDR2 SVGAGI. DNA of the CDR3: TGTGCCAGCAGTTACGCCAGGGGGATTGACGAGCAGTACTTC. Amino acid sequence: CASSYARGIDEQYF.

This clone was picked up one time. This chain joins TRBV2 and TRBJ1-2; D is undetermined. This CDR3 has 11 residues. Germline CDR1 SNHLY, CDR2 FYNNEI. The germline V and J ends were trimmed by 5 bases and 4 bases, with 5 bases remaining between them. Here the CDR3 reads CASSLRYGYTF. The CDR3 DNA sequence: TGTGCCAGCAGTCTGCGCTATGGCTACACCTTC.

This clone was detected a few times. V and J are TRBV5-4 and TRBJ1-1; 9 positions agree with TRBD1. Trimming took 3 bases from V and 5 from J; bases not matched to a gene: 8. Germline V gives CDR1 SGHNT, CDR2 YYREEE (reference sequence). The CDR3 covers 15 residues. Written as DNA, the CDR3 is TGTGCCAGCAGCTGGGGAACAGGGGGCTTGACTGAAGCTTTCTTT. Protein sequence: CASSWGTGGLTEAFF.

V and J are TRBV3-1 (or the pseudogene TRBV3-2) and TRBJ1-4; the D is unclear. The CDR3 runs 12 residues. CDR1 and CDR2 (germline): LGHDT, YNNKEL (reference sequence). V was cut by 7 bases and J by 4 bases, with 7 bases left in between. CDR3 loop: CASKLSNEKLFF. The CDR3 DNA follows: TGTGCCAGCAAGCTTAGTAATGAAAAACTGTTTTTT.

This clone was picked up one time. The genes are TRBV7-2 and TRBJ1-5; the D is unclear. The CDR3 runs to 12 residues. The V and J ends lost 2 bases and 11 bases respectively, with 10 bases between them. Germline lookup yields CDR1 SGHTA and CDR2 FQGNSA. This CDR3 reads CASSLSGGAQHF. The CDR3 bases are TGTGCCAGCAGCTTATCCGGTGGAGCCCAGCATTTT.

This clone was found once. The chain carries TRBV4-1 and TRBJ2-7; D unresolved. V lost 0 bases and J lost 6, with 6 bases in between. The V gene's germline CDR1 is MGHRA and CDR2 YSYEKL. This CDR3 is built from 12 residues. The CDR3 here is CASSQDTREQYF. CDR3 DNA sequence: TGCGCCAGCAGCCAAGATACACGCGAGCAGTACTTC.

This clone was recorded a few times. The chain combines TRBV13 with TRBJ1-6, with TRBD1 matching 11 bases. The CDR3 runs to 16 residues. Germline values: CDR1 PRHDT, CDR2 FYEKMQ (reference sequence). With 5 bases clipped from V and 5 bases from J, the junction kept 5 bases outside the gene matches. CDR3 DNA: TGTGCCAGCAGCGTCGGGACAGGGGGAAATAATTCACCCCTCCACTTT. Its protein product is CASSVGTGGNNSPLHF.

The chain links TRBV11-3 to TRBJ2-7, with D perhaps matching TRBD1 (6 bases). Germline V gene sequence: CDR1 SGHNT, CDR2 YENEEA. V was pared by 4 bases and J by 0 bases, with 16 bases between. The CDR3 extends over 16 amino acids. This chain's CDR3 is CASSSAPRGSSYEQYF. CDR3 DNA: TGTGCCAGCAGCTCCGCCCCCAGGGGAAGCTCCTACGAGCAGTACTTC.

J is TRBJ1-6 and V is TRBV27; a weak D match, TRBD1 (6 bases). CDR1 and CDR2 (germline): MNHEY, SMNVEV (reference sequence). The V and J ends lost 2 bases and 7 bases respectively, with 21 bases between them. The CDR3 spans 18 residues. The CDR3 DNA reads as TGTGCCAGCAGTTTAGTATGGGACAAGCGGTGGTTGAATTCACCCCTCCACTTT. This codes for CASSLVWDKRWLNSPLHF.

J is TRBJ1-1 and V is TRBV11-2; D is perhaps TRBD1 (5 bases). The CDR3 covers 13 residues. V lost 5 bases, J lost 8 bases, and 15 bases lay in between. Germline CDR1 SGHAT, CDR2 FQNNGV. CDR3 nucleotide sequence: TGTGCCAGCAGCCGCCCCCTCCAGGGCGAAGCTTTCTTT. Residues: CASSRPLQGEAFF.

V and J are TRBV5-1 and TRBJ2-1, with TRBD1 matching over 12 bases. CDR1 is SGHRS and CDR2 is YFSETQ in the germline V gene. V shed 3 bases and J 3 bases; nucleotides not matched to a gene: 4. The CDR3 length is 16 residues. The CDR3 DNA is TGCGCCAGCAGCTCCGGGACAGGGGGCATCTACAATGAGCAGTTCTTC. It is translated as CASSSGTGGIYNEQFF. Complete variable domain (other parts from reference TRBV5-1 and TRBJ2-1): KAGVTQTPRYLIKTRGQQVTLSCSPISGHRSVSWYQQTPGQGLQFLFEYFSETQRNKGNFPGRFSGRQFSNSRSEMNVSTLELGDSALYLCASSSGTGGIYNEQFFGPGTRLTVL.

The CDR3 bases are TGCGCCAGCAGCCAAGCCACTAGCGGGAGTGACAATGAGCAGTTCTTC. Protein: CASSQATSGSDNEQFF. The chain has TRBV4-3 and TRBJ2-1, with TRBD2 identical over 11 bases. From germline, CDR1 is LGHNA and CDR2 YSLEER. The trim removed 1 base at V and 5 bases at J, leaving 4 bases unmatched. The CDR3 has 16 residues.

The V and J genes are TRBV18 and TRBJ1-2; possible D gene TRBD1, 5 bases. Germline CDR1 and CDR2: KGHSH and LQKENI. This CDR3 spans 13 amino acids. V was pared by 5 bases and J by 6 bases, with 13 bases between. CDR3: CASSTTETHGYTF. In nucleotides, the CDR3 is TGTGCCAGCTCAACGACAGAGACCCATGGCTACACCTTC.

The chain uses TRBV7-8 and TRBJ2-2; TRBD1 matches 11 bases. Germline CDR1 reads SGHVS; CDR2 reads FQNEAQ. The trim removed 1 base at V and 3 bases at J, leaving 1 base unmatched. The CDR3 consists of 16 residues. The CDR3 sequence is CASSLGDRGYTGELFF. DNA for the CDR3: TGTGCCAGCAGCTTAGGGGACAGGGGGTACACCGGGGAGCTGTTTTTT.

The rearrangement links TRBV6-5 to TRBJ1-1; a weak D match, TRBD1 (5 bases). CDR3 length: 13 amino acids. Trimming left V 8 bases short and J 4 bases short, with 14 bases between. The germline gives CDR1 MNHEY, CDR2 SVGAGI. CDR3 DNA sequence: TGTGCCAGCTGGAGGGGTTTGGGCACTGAAGCTTTCTTT. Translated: CASWRGLGTEAFF.

CDR3 coding DNA: TGTGCCAGTAGCTACTCTAGCGGGGGATACACAGATACGCAGTATTTT. It translates to CASSYSSGGYTDTQYF. This sequence joins TRBV19 and TRBJ2-3; 10 bases fit TRBD2. CDR1 and CDR2 (germline): LNHDA, SQIVND (reference sequence). The CDR3 runs 16 residues. Trimming cost V 6 bases and J 2 bases; bases outside gene matches: 8.

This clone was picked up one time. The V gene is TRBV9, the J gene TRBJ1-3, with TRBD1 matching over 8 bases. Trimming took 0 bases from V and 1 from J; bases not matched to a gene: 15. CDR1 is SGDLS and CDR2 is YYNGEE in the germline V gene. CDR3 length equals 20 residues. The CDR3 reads CASSVGVPGQVRLSGNTIYF. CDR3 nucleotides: TGTGCCAGCAGCGTAGGCGTCCCGGGACAGGTTAGACTTTCTGGAAACACCATATATTTT.

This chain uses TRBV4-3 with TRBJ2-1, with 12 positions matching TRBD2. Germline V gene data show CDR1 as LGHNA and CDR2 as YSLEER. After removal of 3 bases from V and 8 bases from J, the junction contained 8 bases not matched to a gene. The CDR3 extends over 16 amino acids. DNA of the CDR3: TGCGCCAGCAGCCAGGCGACTAGCGGGGGTACCCATGAGCAGTTCTTC. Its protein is CASSQATSGGTHEQFF.